Below, 29 T cell receptor beta chains from the same sample are listed, as sequenced in a study of tumor and adjacent non-tumor tissue in lung cancer listed by TCRdb under 2018. Bulk unsorted tissue served as the source for RNA extraction, and RNA quality was assessed using a NanoDrop ND-1000 and an Agilent 2100. The method was multiplex PCR. The sample was run on an Illumina HiSeq 2500. Following protocols modified from ARM-PCR, the researchers constructed TCRbeta libraries through three rounds of nested PCR with primers (Table S4). TCRdb reran the public reads through fastp at Q25 and MiXCR, keeping productive beta chains. For every CDR3 protein sequence, its rows merge into one entry that carries the most common genes and DNA. The sample profile shows 120,000 to 150,000 distinct CDR3 sequences; approximately 64% of them were found once. The top ten clonotypes cover roughly 18% of the sample. Sequenced material: lung tumor tissue. The receptors were sampled from a man aged 55-75 years with small cell lung cancer.

The chain has TRBV2 and TRBJ2-3; the D gene could be TRBD1 or TRBD2 (6 bases each). CDR3 length: 14 residues. Looked up from germline, CDR1 is SNHLY and CDR2 is FYNNEI. Deletions cut 5 bases from V and 4 bases from J, with 13 bases between. The CDR3 DNA is TGTGCCAGCAGTAATACCGGGGGCCCAGATACGCAGTATTTT. It is translated as CASSNTGGPDTQYF.

Only a few counts were recorded for this clonotype. This may come from a read error, since a much larger clone is one base off. The chain joins TRBV11-3 to TRBJ1-1, with TRBD1 identical over 7 bases. The CDR3 consists of 12 residues. CDR1 and CDR2 from the germline V gene are SGHNT and YENEEA. Written as DNA, the CDR3 is TGTGCCAACAGCCAAAGCAGGGGGGACGCTTTCTTT. Its protein is CANSQSRGDAFF.

On this clonotype: One end of the junction varies from germline; a read error may be responsible. The chain employs TRBV20-1 and TRBJ2-3, with 8 nucleotides matching TRBD1. This CDR3 has 15 amino acids. Per the germline V gene, CDR1 is DFQATT and CDR2 is SNEGSKA (reference sequence). The DNA for the CDR3 is TGCAGTGCTAGAAAGCTTGGACAGGGCACAGATATGCAGTATTTT. Translating gives CSARKLGQGTDMQYF.

Notes on this clonotype: The conserved closing phenylalanine or tryptophan is absent in this CDR3, likely reflecting a read error. The rearrangement links TRBV20-1 to TRBJ2-7; tentative D call: TRBD2 (6 bases). This CDR3 is built from 16 residues. V lost 5 bases and J 8 bases, leaving 28 bases between the germline ends. Germline V gene data show CDR1 as DFQATT and CDR2 as SNEGSKA (reference sequence). CDR3 DNA sequence: TGCAGTGCTTCCCATCTGTCTAGTGTAAGGAGGGGCAAGCAGTACTAC. Its translation is CSASHLSSVRRGKQYY.

This clonotype was observed once. As the CDR3 is not closed by the conserved phenylalanine or tryptophan, this likely results from a read error. This chain connects TRBV2 to TRBJ1-2; 7 bases are shared with TRBD1. The trim removed 9 bases at V and 8 bases at J, leaving 12 bases unmatched. This CDR3 is 13 amino acids long. Germline V gives CDR1 SNHLY, CDR2 FYNNEI. The CDR3 coding sequence is TGTGCCAGTGCACCGGGACAGATACCCGGCTACACCATC. This sequence encodes CASAPGQIPGYTI.

As to this clonotype: A much larger clone sits a single nucleotide away, making a read error possible. The V call is TRBV20-1, the J call TRBJ1-1; TRBD1 aligns across 8 bases. The CDR3 runs to 13 residues. Germline trimming cut 6 bases from V and 2 bases from J; bases unmatched to any gene: 5. Looked up from germline, CDR1 is DFQATT and CDR2 is SNEGSKA (reference sequence). The CDR3 region is CSAWDRTNTEAFF. DNA for the CDR3: TGCAGTGCCTGGGACAGGACTAACACTGAAGCTTTCTTT.

The chain joins TRBV20-1 to TRBJ2-7; TRBD1 matches 8 bases. The J segment lost 2 bases and the V segment lost 1 base, leaving 7 bases of the junction unmatched. There are 15 residues in the CDR3. Per germline, CDR1 DFQATT and CDR2 SNEGSKA (reference sequence). CDR3 sequence reads: CSARVSGTGAYEQYF. The DNA of the CDR3 is TGCAGTGCTAGAGTTTCCGGGACAGGAGCCTACGAGCAGTACTTC.

A remark on this clonotype: This could be a read error, since a much larger clone is one nucleotide away. The chain uses TRBV30 and TRBJ2-1, with 7 positions matching TRBD2. Per the germline V gene, CDR1 is GTSNPN and CDR2 is SVGIG (reference sequence). The CDR3 has 14 residues. In DNA, the CDR3 is TGTGTCTGGGTATGGGGGAGGGCCCCGGGGGAGCAGTTCTTC. Translated, it gives CVWVWGRAPGEQFF.

This clonotype is medium-sized. The J gene is TRBJ2-3, the V gene TRBV6-1; the D is unclear. Germline CDR1 and CDR2: MNHNS and SASEGT. Deletions cut 1 base from V and 1 base from J, with 6 bases between. The length of the CDR3 is 14 residues. CDR3 sequence: CASSEEWGTDTQYF. CDR3 DNA: TGTGCCAGCAGTGAAGAATGGGGCACAGATACGCAGTATTTT.

On this clonotype itself: Germline and junction disagree at one end, which may indicate a read error. The chain links TRBV20-1 to TRBJ1-2; a possible D gene is TRBD1 (5 bases). The CDR3 is 16 amino acids. Germline lookup yields CDR1 DFQATT and CDR2 SNEGSKA (reference sequence). In nucleotides, the CDR3 is TGCTGTGCTAGTCTGGGGGATGGGGCGCTTGGTGATGGCTACACCTTC. This sequence encodes CCASLGDGALGDGYTF.

Note on this clonotype: At one end the junction does not follow the germline gene, possibly because of a read error. The V gene is TRBV11-3, the J gene TRBJ1-2; 10 bases are shared with TRBD1. There are 13 residues in the CDR3. CDR1 is SGHNT and CDR2 is YENEEA in the germline V gene. This CDR3 is CVSSLRDRGSYTF. CDR3 nucleotides: TGTGTCAGCAGCCTAAGGGACAGGGGCAGCTACACCTTC.

This chain joins TRBV12-3 or TRBV12-4 and TRBJ1-6; D ambiguous. V lost 7 bases to trimming and J lost 6 bases, with 10 bases between them. CDR3 size: 13 residues. CDR3 in amino acids: CASTGEGNSPLHF. CDR3 nucleotides: TGTGCCAGCACGGGTGAAGGTAATTCACCCCTCCACTTT.

Notes on this clonotype: Possible read error: a much larger clone is one base away. This rearrangement joins TRBV20-1 to TRBJ1-2; D gene ambiguous. Germline V CDR1 and CDR2: DFQATT, SNEGSKA (reference sequence). V was pared by 3 bases and J by 1 base, with 6 bases between. The length of the CDR3 is 12 residues. The CDR3 loop is CSASSVNYGYTF. The CDR3 bases are TGCAGTGCTAGCTCAGTTAACTATGGCTACACCTTC.

Notes on this clonotype: One junction end does not reproduce the germline sequence, and a read error may be involved. The chain couples TRBV11-2 to TRBJ2-6, with D possibly being TRBD1 (5 bases). The CDR3 is made up of 16 amino acids. Germline lookup yields CDR1 SGHAT and CDR2 FQNNGV. CDR3 bases: TGTGCCAGCACCACCGGGCCTCCTTCTGGGGCCAACGCCCTGACTTTC. Residues: CASTTGPPSGANALTF.

This clonotype was recorded at least ten times. V gene TRBV5-6 combines with J gene TRBJ1-2, with D hard to call. CDR1 and CDR2 from the germline V gene are SGHDT and YYEEEE. V lost 4 bases, J lost 3 bases, and 10 bases lay in between. The CDR3 spans 13 residues. The CDR3 DNA reads TGTGCCAGCAGCCCCCAGAGAGACTATGGCTACACCTTC. Translated: CASSPQRDYGYTF.

This clonotype was detected once. At one of its ends the junction is not consistent with the germline gene, which may arise from a read error. The chain has TRBV11-3 and TRBJ2-7, with D uncertain. This CDR3 spans 14 amino acids. Germline CDR1 and CDR2: SGHNT and YENEEA. The CDR3 here is CTSSPPDGFYEQYF. The CDR3 coding sequence is TGTACCAGCAGCCCACCCGACGGTTTCTACGAGCAGTACTTC.

As for this clonotype: A clone one base away is much larger, so this may be a read error. The gene calls are TRBV29-1 and TRBJ2-7, with D hard to call. Trimming left V 4 bases short and J 0 bases short, with 13 bases between. CDR1 and CDR2 from the germline V gene are SQVTM and ANQGSEA. This CDR3 has 14 residues. The CDR3 here is CSVGMGSRSYEQYF. In DNA form, the CDR3 reads TGCAGCGTTGGTATGGGTTCCCGCTCCTACGAGCAGTACTTC.

About this clonotype: A junction boundary mismatches the germline segment, possibly from a read error. The V gene is TRBV11-2, the J gene TRBJ1-1, with D perhaps matching TRBD1 (6 bases). The germline V gene encodes CDR1 SGHAT and CDR2 FQNNGV. This CDR3 contains 15 residues. CDR3 nucleotides: TGCGCCAGCAGCTTAGCCGGACAGTGGAACATTGAAGCTTTCTTT. Protein product: CASSLAGQWNIEAFF.

This clonotype was observed once. One junction end does not reproduce the germline sequence, and a read error may be involved. The gene calls are TRBV11-3 and TRBJ2-1, with D possibly matching TRBD1 (5 bases). CDR1 and CDR2 from the germline V gene are SGHNT and YENEEA. The CDR3 is made up of 16 amino acids. CDR3 coding DNA: TGTGTCAGCAGGCCCCGGTGGGGCCAGCCCGTGAATGAGCAGTTCTTC. It encodes CVSRPRWGQPVNEQFF.

Points on this clonotype: The junction does not match germline at one end; this may be a read error. The chain uses TRBV7-8 and TRBJ2-7; no clear D. CDR3 length: 12 residues. Germline loops: CDR1 SGHVS, CDR2 FQNEAQ. CDR3 DNA sequence: TGTGCCAGCAGCTCGCTCTCCTACGGGCAGTACTTC. Translation: CASSSLSYGQYF. Full variable domain (outside the CDR3, taken from reference TRBV7-8 and TRBJ2-7): GAGVSQSPRYKVAKRGQDVALRCDPISGHVSLFWYQQALGQGPEFLTYFQNEAQLDKSGLPSDRFFAERPEGSVSTLKIQRTQQEDSAVYLCASSSLSYGQYFGPGTRLTVT.

In the case of this clonotype: One end of the junction does not line up with germline, which may come from a read error. The rearrangement joins TRBV6-5 to TRBJ2-1; 8 nucleotides match TRBD2. The CDR3 covers 15 residues. Germline CDR1 is MNHEY and CDR2 is SVGAGI. DNA of the CDR3: TGTGCCAGCAGTTATACTAGCGGTTTCTACAATGAACAGTTATTC. Translated, it gives CASSYTSGFYNEQLF.

This clonotype was found a few times. The V and J genes are TRBV6-1 and TRBJ1-2, with 7 bases aligning to TRBD1. This CDR3 has 15 amino acids. The V and J ends lost 1 base and 4 bases, in that order; junction bases with no gene match: 6. Per the germline V gene, CDR1 is MNHNS and CDR2 is SASEGT. The DNA for the CDR3 is TGTGCCAGCAGTGAAGGACAGGGTAACTTCTATGGCTACACCTTC. Protein sequence: CASSEGQGNFYGYTF.

This clonotype was found many times. This chain connects TRBV6-2 or TRBV6-3 to TRBJ2-6; 13 nucleotides line up with TRBD2. Per the germline V gene, CDR1 is MNHEY and CDR2 is SVGEGT. The CDR3 extends over 19 amino acids. The V gene end was trimmed by 6 bases and the J gene end by 0 bases; junction bases not matched to a gene: 8. CDR3 region: CASRDMGLAGISGANVLTF. CDR3 DNA sequence: TGTGCCAGCAGAGACATGGGACTAGCGGGAATCTCTGGGGCCAACGTCCTGACTTTC.

Details on this clonotype: A single base separates this from a much larger clone, so it may be a read error. The rearrangement uses TRBV6-2 or TRBV6-3 and TRBJ2-5, with TRBD2 matching 8 bases. The V and J ends lost 6 bases and 5 bases, in that order; junction bases with no gene match: 5. CDR1 MNHEY and CDR2 SVGEGT come from the germline V gene. The CDR3 length is 13 residues. CDR3 residues: CASRGSGMETQYF. CDR3 bases: TGTGCCAGCAGAGGTAGCGGGATGGAGACCCAGTACTTC.

This clonotype was seen many times. This sequence joins TRBV12-5 and TRBJ1-1; D is unclear. V shed 0 bases and J shed 3 bases, with 5 bases lying between them. Germline values: CDR1 LGHNT, CDR2 FRNRAP. The CDR3 sequence is 13 residues long. Here the CDR3 reads CASGLVPDTEAFF. CDR3 sequence (DNA): TGTGCTAGTGGTTTGGTACCGGACACTGAAGCTTTCTTT.

V and J are TRBV11-2 and TRBJ2-7; 8 bases line up with TRBD2. The CDR3 contains 13 residues. In germline, CDR1 is SGHAT, CDR2 FQNNGV. V trimming: 7 bases; J trimming: 6 bases; junction bases outside the gene matches: 8. This chain's CDR3 is CASNTLRGGEQYF. The CDR3 nucleotides are TGTGCCAGCAACACGTTACGGGGGGGCGAGCAGTACTTC.

The CDR3 DNA reads as TGCGCCAGCAGCTTGGGACTAGTAGTAGATACGCAGTATTTT. Its translation: CASSLGLVVDTQYF. The chain is built from TRBV5-1 and TRBJ2-3, with TRBD2 as a possible D gene (6 bases). V was pared by 0 bases and J by 5 bases, with 10 bases between. CDR1 is SGHRS and CDR2 is YFSETQ in the germline V gene. The CDR3 covers 14 residues.

This clonotype was observed a handful of times. The rearrangement links TRBV6-5 to TRBJ1-3, with no clear D. This CDR3 has 14 amino acids. Germline CDR1 and CDR2: MNHEY and SVGAGI. V lost 0 bases and J lost 8, with 11 bases in between. CDR3 coding DNA: TGTGCCAGCAGTTACTCCCCGTATATGGACACCATATATTTT. Its protein product is CASSYSPYMDTIYF.

Points on this clonotype: One end of the junction varies from germline; a read error may be responsible. The chain employs TRBV28 and TRBJ2-5; D may be TRBD2 (6 bases). CDR3 length: 13 amino acids. CDR1 is MDHEN and CDR2 is SYDVKM in the germline V gene. The CDR3 DNA reads as TGTGCCAGCCGCGTTCCGGGCGGGGAGAACCAGTACTTC. This codes for CASRVPGGENQYF.